This T cell receptor (beta chain) was retrieved from a study of cytomegalovirus exposure and HLA in healthy donors. Study-level findings and limits: Data from an earlier analysis indicated that most TCR beta V segments were productive either about 87% or about 30% of the time. Some public TCRs appeared in many individuals, while most sequences were rare.

Donors in the study were healthy people who gave bone marrow. A remark on this clone: Its specificity is unknown.

Primers included in the PCR were 60 Vbeta and 13 Jbeta primers. The table came from immunoSEQ multiplex PCR; TCRdb's copy has only in-frame clones and leaves some out. The sample carries approximately 130,000 clones, roughly 60% recorded once. V gave up 0 bases and J gave up 4 bases; unmatched junction bases: 5. Germline CDR1 SGHDT, CDR2 YYEEEE. The CDR3 runs to 17 residues. This TCR was recovered from a woman aged 40-49 years in good health and CMV-seronegative. The sample consisted of PBMCs. The J gene is TRBJ2-2, the V gene TRBV5-6, with 11 bases fitting TRBD2. The CDR3: CASSLAGLAVITGELFF. As DNA, the CDR3 is TGTGCCAGCAGCTTGGCGGGACTAGCGGTGATCACCGGGGAGCTGTTTTTT.